This TCR beta chain was documented in a study of shared clonotypes between healthy human individuals (dated by TCRdb to the early 2020s). Regarding the complete study: Three men and two women, aged 18 to 49 years, made up the cohort. For each donor, three plates each were used for CD4 naive and CD4 memory, two plates were used for CD8 naive, and one plate was used for CD8 memory. Between about 0.85 and 9.5 billion PBMCs per donor were obtained by leukapheresis. To estimate repertoire size and how much clonotypes are shared between individuals, the study performed deep sequencing of blood TCR repertoires from 4 to 6 healthy adults. Libraries were prepared and TCR repertoires were sequenced by different laboratories using diverse techniques, in order to increase sequencing depth and limit assay-specific biases. The investigation overall reported the following: Because the study included only a small number of donors, the genetic and exposure-history diversity represented was limited. Even with the large sequencing depth, rarefaction of the sorted-subset datasets indicated that sequencing was incomplete. Only blood was sampled, and tissue TCR repertoires likely differ from those in blood. When a handful of donors were compared, the shared fraction of clonotypes was about 5.5% for naive CD4, approximately 3.5% for naive CD8, 2% to 2.5% for memory CD4, and roughly 0.43% for memory CD8. Larger estimated clonotype richness was generally found for naive subsets than for memory subsets. Compared with non-shared clonotypes, the clonotypes found in all four sorted-subset donors had higher generation probabilities. Pairwise subsampling indicated that sequencing depth was expected to affect the degree of clonotype sharing among donors.

V is pared back by 6 bases and J by 4 bases, with 15 bases lying between the germline termini. Reading the germline V gene gives CDR1 SNHLY and CDR2 FYNNEI. Taken from cysteine to phenylalanine, the CDR3 has 14 residues. CDR3 DNA is the only sequence kept; it has 42 bases, read in frame from the first base. TCR CDR3 regions were amplified from genomic DNA by multiplex PCR using the deep immunoSEQ assay. Extracted genomic DNA from each cell subset was spread evenly across all wells of several immunoSEQ 96-well plates, with each plate serving as a replicate. For sorted subsets, about 200 ng genomic DNA, equal to 30,000 or so T cell genomes, was loaded into each replicate PCR. Purified libraries were measured with a Qubit 3.0 fluorometer, size-checked on a Bioanalyzer 2100, and measured again with the KAPA Library Quantification kit. Every immunoSEQ 96-well plate was sequenced on a separate single-read 150-cycle Illumina NextSeq 550 flow cell. On the study's bioinformatics: Because the immunoSEQ output included only junctional sequences and no quality scores, the filtering could not be the same as the filtering used for full-length reads. Sequences were annotated with PyIR, a Python wrapper for IgBLAST v1.9, and V/J genes and CDR3 were assigned using IMGT germline references. Reads with weak V/J assignments (E-value above 1e-6), missing CDR3, stop codons, out-of-frame junctions, or ambiguous translated residues were removed. V3J clonotypes were defined by identical inferred V gene, J gene, and CDR3 amino acid sequence. To compute the percentage overlap between repertoires, the number of shared unique clonotypes was divided by the size of the smaller repertoire. Richness of each repertoire was evaluated using RTK rarefaction, the Chao1 estimator, and Recon v2.1 estimates of unobserved clonotypes. Generation probabilities for all TCRbeta clonotypes obtained by the gDNA method from a few donors were computed using OLGA. TCRdb stores this immuneACCESS table with in-frame sequences only. Part of the clones is absent; in the studies checked, under half of the shortfall reflects unresolved V genes, and no reason is known for the rest. The V and J calls and clone size were taken over from that table, and D and trimming were inferred from the DNA. Within this sample are about 1.5 million clones, with over 95% of them counted one time only. The ten largest clones represent about 1% of the sample.

The donors were healthy, HIV-negative adults with no recently reported acute infections or vaccinations. Only Caucasian adults living in Nashville, Tennessee, USA were represented among the donors. Magnetic negative selection was used to enrich CD4+ T cells, after which naive cells were positively selected on CD45RA and the negative fraction became the memory subset. Blood was obtained by leukapheresis, after which PBMCs were separated by Ficoll-Histopaque density gradient centrifugation and cryopreserved in liquid nitrogen vapor phase. Analytical flow cytometry was used to check the purity and quantity of every magnetically sorted T cell population. Genomic DNA was isolated from each sorted fraction and quantified by UV absorbance on a Nanodrop 2000c. With respect to this clone: Its antigen is currently not known. Base qualities are missing; no much larger clone stands one base away.

Material: naive CD4+ T cells sorted from blood. The cell subset or site label on this specimen signifies: CD45RA+ positively selected. The receptor comes from a man under 40 in good health. This sequence uses TRBV2 and TRBJ1-2, and TRBD1 may be the D gene, going by 5 matching bases. The nucleotides read TGTGCCAGCAGGACAGCAATTGGGGCCTATGGCTACACCTTC. This sequence encodes CASRTAIGAYGYTF.